These 16 T cell receptor beta chains were sequenced from one sample in a study of T cell responses to AZD1222 COVID-19 vaccine. The table came from immunoSEQ multiplex PCR; TCRdb's copy has only in-frame clones and leaves some out. The sample contains nearly 55,000 clones, 80% to 90% of which appear only once. The material was peripheral blood, obtained 28 days after the second AZD1222 dose. These TCRs come from an adult who received the AZD1222 COVID-19 vaccine.

The chain recombines TRBV27 with TRBJ1-1; D is unresolved. Deletions cut 0 bases from V and 3 bases from J, with 5 bases between. The CDR3 spans 13 residues. In germline, CDR1 is MNHEY, CDR2 SMNVEV (reference sequence). CDR3 amino acids: CASSLSMDTEAFF. The CDR3 coding sequence is TGTGCCAGCAGTTTATCGATGGACACTGAAGCTTTCTTT.

This chain joins TRBV4-3 and TRBJ2-3, with 7 bases lining up with TRBD2. CDR3 size: 15 residues. Germline V gives CDR1 LGHNA, CDR2 YSLEER. V trimming: 0 bases; J trimming: 4 bases; junction bases outside the gene matches: 4. The CDR3 DNA is TGCGCCAGCAGCCAAGAAGGACTAGTAGCAGATACGCAGTATTTT. The encoded protein is CASSQEGLVADTQYF.

The V and J genes are TRBV5-1 and TRBJ2-2; 9 nucleotides line up with TRBD2. The germline gives CDR1 SGHRS, CDR2 YFSETQ. After removal of 2 bases from V and 5 bases from J, the junction contained 13 bases not matched to a gene. This CDR3 has 18 amino acids. The CDR3 loop is CASSLVRSGRKGTGELFF. Written as DNA, the CDR3 is TGCGCCAGCAGCTTAGTAAGAAGCGGGAGGAAGGGAACCGGGGAGCTGTTTTTT.

The V call is TRBV18, the J call TRBJ2-3; possible D gene TRBD1, 5 bases. The CDR3 is 14 amino acids. Germline CDR1 and CDR2: KGHSH and LQKENI. The germline V and J ends were trimmed by 2 bases and 0 bases, with 6 bases remaining between them. The CDR3 coding sequence is TGTGCCAGCTCACCAGGGGCCAGCACAGATACGCAGTATTTT. Translating gives CASSPGASTDTQYF.

The chain is built from TRBV6-5 and TRBJ1-3, with a weak D call TRBD1 (5 bases). Germline V lookup: CDR1 MNHEY, CDR2 SVGAGI. The CDR3 sequence is 15 residues long. Trimming removed 8 bases from V and 2 bases from J, with 16 bases in between. Here the CDR3 DNA reads TGTGCCAGCGGGATGGGAGGGACGGCTGGAAACACCATATATTTT. Translation gives CASGMGGTAGNTIYF.

The gene calls are TRBV6-1 and TRBJ1-3; D is unresolved. V lost 3 bases and J lost 2, with 17 bases in between. This CDR3 spans 17 amino acids. CDR1 MNHNS and CDR2 SASEGT come from the germline V gene. CDR3 in amino acids: CASSDSGYISAGNTIYF. In DNA, the CDR3 is TGTGCCAGCAGTGACAGCGGGTATATCTCTGCTGGAAACACCATATATTTT.

The chain is built from TRBV25-1 and TRBJ2-1; 9 nucleotides line up with TRBD2. With 5 bases clipped from V and 9 bases from J, the junction kept 14 bases outside the gene matches. Germline V lookup: CDR1 MGHDK, CDR2 SYGVNS. This CDR3 spans 16 amino acids. CDR3 sequence: CASSPSGAGGRGEQFF. In DNA, the CDR3 is TGTGCCAGCAGTCCCTCCGGAGCGGGAGGCCGCGGTGAGCAGTTCTTC.

This chain joins TRBV15 and TRBJ2-1, with 8 bases identical to TRBD2. In germline, CDR1 is LNHNV, CDR2 YYDKDF (reference sequence). V was pared by 4 bases and J by 8 bases, with 10 bases of the junction left unmatched. The CDR3 has 15 residues. CDR3 loop: CATSTQRGQMDEQFF. The DNA for the CDR3 is TGTGCCACCAGCACCCAGCGGGGGCAGATGGATGAGCAGTTCTTC.

V is TRBV7-9 and J is TRBJ2-2; D perhaps matches TRBD2 (5 bases). The V gene lost 0 bases and the J gene lost 5 bases, with 10 bases spanning the gap. Germline CDR1 SEHNR, CDR2 FQNEAQ (reference sequence). The CDR3 contains 15 residues. CDR3 nucleotides: TGTGCCAGCAGCTTAGCTCTAGGCGGGACCGGGGAGCTGTTTTTT. It is translated as CASSLALGGTGELFF.

This rearrangement joins TRBV7-2 to TRBJ2-7; 7 nucleotides agree with TRBD1. The CDR3 spans 14 residues. Germline V CDR1 and CDR2: SGHTA, FQGNSA. Trimming cost V 1 base and J 3 bases; bases outside gene matches: 3. CDR3 sequence: CASSLGRQGYEQYF. In DNA, the CDR3 is TGTGCCAGCAGCTTAGGCAGACAGGGCTACGAGCAGTACTTC.

This chain links TRBV2 with TRBJ1-1, with TRBD1 identical over 10 bases. J gave up 4 bases and V 6 bases, and 8 bases lay outside the gene matches. The CDR3 extends over 15 amino acids. Germline values: CDR1 SNHLY, CDR2 FYNNEI. For the CDR3, the DNA is TGTGCCAGCAGGGCCAGGACAGGGGGTGGCACTGAAGCTTTCTTT. It encodes CASRARTGGGTEAFF.

V is TRBV7-6 and J is TRBJ2-7, with 10 bases aligning to TRBD2. Germline CDR1 SGHVS, CDR2 FNYEAQ. CDR3 length equals 16 residues. V gave up 5 bases and J gave up 5 bases; unmatched junction bases: 12. CDR3 DNA: TGTGCCAGCAGCGCCCGACAGGGGACTAGCGCCCACGAGCAGTACTTC. It encodes CASSARQGTSAHEQYF.

The genes are TRBV18 and TRBJ1-4, with D unclear. V lost 3 bases to trimming and J lost 4 bases, with 3 bases between them. CDR1 and CDR2 (germline): KGHSH, LQKENI. The CDR3 covers 12 residues. DNA of the CDR3: TGTGCCAGCTCACCCCATAATGAAAAACTGTTTTTT. It codes for CASSPHNEKLFF.

The genes are TRBV2 and TRBJ1-1, with 7 bases aligning to TRBD1. V trimming: 5 bases; J trimming: 3 bases; junction bases outside the gene matches: 6. The CDR3 runs to 14 residues. Looked up from germline, CDR1 is SNHLY and CDR2 is FYNNEI. The CDR3 spells CASSPQGGDTEAFF. The CDR3 region has the DNA TGTGCCAGCAGTCCTCAGGGGGGGGACACTGAAGCTTTCTTT.

The chain links TRBV5-6 to TRBJ2-3; perhaps TRBD2 as D (6 bases). The CDR3 length is 15 residues. Deletions cut 1 base from V and 2 bases from J, with 11 bases between. In germline, CDR1 is SGHDT, CDR2 YYEEEE. CDR3 in DNA: TGTGCCAGCAGCTTGACAGGAGGGGACACAGATACGCAGTATTTT. Translated: CASSLTGGDTDTQYF.

The chain couples TRBV2 to TRBJ1-2, with D maybe TRBD1 (6 bases). The V and J ends lost 10 bases and 3 bases respectively, with 15 bases between them. Germline CDR1 SNHLY, CDR2 FYNNEI. This CDR3 contains 13 residues. CDR3 nucleotides: TGTGCCACCCCCCAGGGGAAGGACTATGGCTACACCTTC. Protein: CATPQGKDYGYTF.